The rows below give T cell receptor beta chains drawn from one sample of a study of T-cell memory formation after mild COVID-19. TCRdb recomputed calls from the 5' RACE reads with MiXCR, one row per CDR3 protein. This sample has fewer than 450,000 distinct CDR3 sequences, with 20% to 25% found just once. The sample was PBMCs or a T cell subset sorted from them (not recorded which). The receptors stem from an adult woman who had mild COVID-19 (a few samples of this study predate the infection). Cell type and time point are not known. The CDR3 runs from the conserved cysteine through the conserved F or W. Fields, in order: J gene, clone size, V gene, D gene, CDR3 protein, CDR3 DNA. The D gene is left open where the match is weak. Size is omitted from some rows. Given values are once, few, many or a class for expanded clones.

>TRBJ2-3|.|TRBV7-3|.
CASSASGETDTQYF
TGTGCCAGCAGCGCCTCCGGGGAAACAGATACGCAGTATTTT
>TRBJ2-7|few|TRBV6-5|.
CASSYKTGQYSGLEQYF
TGTGCCAGCAGTTACAAAACCGGACAGTACTCCGGGCTCGAGCAGTACTTC
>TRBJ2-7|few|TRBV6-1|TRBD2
CASSEGFSGASEQYF
TGTGCCAGCAGTGAAGGGTTTAGCGGGGCCTCCGAGCAGTACTTC
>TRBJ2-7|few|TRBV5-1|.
CASSLDGHGEQYF
TGCGCCAGCAGCTTGGATGGGCACGGCGAGCAGTACTTC
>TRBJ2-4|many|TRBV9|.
CASSVVSDGPGAKNIQYF
TGTGCCAGCAGCGTAGTTAGCGATGGGCCTGGGGCCAAAAACATTCAGTACTTC
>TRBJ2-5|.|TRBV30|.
CAWSVRSGETQYF
TGTGCCTGGAGTGTACGATCGGGGGAGACCCAGTACTTC
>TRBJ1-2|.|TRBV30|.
CAWTYGLGWDYGYTF
TGTGCCTGGACCTACGGGCTGGGTTGGGACTATGGCTACACCTTC
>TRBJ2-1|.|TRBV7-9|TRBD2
CASTRRTSVYNEQFF
TGTGCCAGCACCCGCAGGACTAGCGTCTACAATGAGCAGTTCTTC
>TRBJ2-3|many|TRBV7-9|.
CASSLAGGHPQYF
TGTGCCAGCAGCTTAGCGGGGGGCCATCCGCAGTATTTT
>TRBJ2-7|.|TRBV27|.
CASSSPSAIEQYF
TGTGCCAGCAGTTCCCCCAGCGCAATCGAGCAGTACTTC
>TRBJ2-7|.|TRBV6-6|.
CASSPDIYEQYF
TGTGCCAGCAGTCCAGACATCTACGAGCAGTACTTC
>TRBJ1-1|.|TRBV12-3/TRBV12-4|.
CASRPPNTGTEAFF
TGTGCCAGCAGACCTCCAAACACGGGCACTGAAGCTTTCTTT
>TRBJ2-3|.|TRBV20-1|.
CSARAGNPTDTQYF
TGCAGTGCTAGAGCGGGGAACCCCACAGATACGCAGTATTTT
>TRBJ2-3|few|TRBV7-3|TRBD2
CASSLEGLAGGGDTQYF
TGTGCCAGCAGCTTAGAGGGACTAGCGGGGGGCGGGGATACGCAGTATTTT
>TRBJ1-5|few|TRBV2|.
CASSRQHNSNQPQHF
TGTGCCAGCAGCCGACAGCATAATAGCAATCAGCCCCAGCATTTT
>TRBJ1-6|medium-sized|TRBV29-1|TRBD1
CSVEGQGHLHF
TGCAGCGTTGAGGGACAGGGGCACCTCCACTTT
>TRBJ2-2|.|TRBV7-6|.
CASSNPGTQNTGELFF
TGTGCCAGCAGCAACCCCGGGACACAGAACACCGGGGAGCTGTTTTTT
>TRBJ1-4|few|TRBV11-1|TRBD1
CASSTRPGQAAATNEKLFF
TGTGCCAGCAGCACCCGACCGGGACAGGCCGCCGCAACTAATGAAAAACTGTTTTTT
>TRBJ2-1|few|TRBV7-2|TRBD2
CASSLGSGGGSYNEQFF
TGTGCCAGCAGCTTAGGTAGCGGGGGGGGATCCTACAATGAGCAGTTCTTC
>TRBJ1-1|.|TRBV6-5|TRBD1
CASSWTGVPTEAFF
TGTGCCAGCAGTTGGACAGGGGTTCCCACTGAAGCTTTCTTT
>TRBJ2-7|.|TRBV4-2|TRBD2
CASSPVAGAGHEQYF
TGTGCCAGCAGCCCCGTAGCGGGAGCAGGGCACGAGCAGTACTTC
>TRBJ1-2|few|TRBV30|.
CAWNTQGHYGYTF
TGTGCCTGGAACACACAGGGTCATTATGGCTACACCTTC
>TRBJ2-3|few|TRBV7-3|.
CASSSSRTRDTQYF
TGTGCCAGCAGCTCCTCCAGGACCAGAGATACGCAGTATTTT
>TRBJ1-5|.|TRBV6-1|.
CASSTGQHSNQPQHF
TGTGCCAGCAGCACAGGACAGCATAGCAATCAGCCCCAGCATTTT
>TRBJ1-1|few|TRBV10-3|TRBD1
CAIRGQGIGNTEAFF
TGTGCCATCAGGGGACAGGGGATCGGGAACACTGAAGCTTTCTTT
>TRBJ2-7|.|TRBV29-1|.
CSVANFYEQYF
TGCAGCGTTGCAAACTTCTACGAGCAGTACTTC
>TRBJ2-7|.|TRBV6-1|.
CASTQGRAYEQYF
TGTGCCAGCACACAGGGAAGAGCCTACGAGCAGTACTTC
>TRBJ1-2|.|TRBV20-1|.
CSASSGDVYGYTF
TGCAGTGCTAGTTCCGGGGACGTCTATGGCTACACCTTC
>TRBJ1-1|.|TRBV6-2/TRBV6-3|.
CASSYYQSLGAFF
TGTGCCAGCAGTTACTACCAGTCGCTCGGAGCTTTCTTT
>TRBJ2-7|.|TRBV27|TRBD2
CATGLAGGRYEQYF
TGTGCCACGGGACTAGCGGGAGGTCGCTACGAGCAGTACTTC
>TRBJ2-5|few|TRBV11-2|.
CASSLSSGWETQYF
TGTGCCAGCAGCTTATCCTCGGGTTGGGAGACCCAGTACTTC
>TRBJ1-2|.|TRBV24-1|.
CATSDVLGAGYTF
TGTGCCACCAGTGATGTCTTGGGGGCCGGCTACACCTTC
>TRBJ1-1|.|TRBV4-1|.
CASSQATQGNTEAFF
TGCGCCAGCAGCCAAGCAACCCAGGGGAACACTGAAGCTTTCTTT
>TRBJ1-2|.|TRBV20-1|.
CSAAGRSYGYTF
TGCAGTGCTGCAGGGCGTTCCTATGGCTACACCTTC
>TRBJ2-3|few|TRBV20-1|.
CSATGDGRYTDTQYF
TGCAGTGCTACCGGGGATGGGCGCTACACAGATACGCAGTATTTT
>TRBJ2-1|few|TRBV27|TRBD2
CASSWTSGSLLLYNEQFF
TGTGCCAGCAGTTGGACTAGCGGGAGCCTTCTTCTCTACAATGAGCAGTTCTTC
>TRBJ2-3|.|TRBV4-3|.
CASSQLGTLLTDTQYF
TGCGCCAGCAGCCAATTGGGGACTCTACTCACAGATACGCAGTATTTT
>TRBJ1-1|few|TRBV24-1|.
CATSVSGREAFF
TGTGCCACCAGTGTTTCGGGTAGGGAAGCTTTCTTT
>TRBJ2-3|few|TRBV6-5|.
CASKAQSTDTQYF
TGTGCCAGCAAGGCCCAGAGCACAGATACGCAGTATTTT
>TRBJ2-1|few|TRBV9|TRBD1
CASSPRQGAVYNEQFF
TGTGCCAGCAGCCCAAGACAGGGGGCTGTCTACAATGAGCAGTTCTTC
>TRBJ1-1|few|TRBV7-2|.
CASSPREGWVTEAFF
TGTGCCAGCAGCCCGCGAGAGGGATGGGTCACTGAAGCTTTCTTT
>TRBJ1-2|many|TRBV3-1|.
CASSQGYGYTF
TGTGCCAGCAGCCAGGGCTATGGCTACACCTTC
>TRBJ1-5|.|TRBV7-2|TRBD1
CACRDSGGNQPQHF
TGTGCCTGCCGGGACAGCGGCGGGAATCAGCCCCAGCATTTT
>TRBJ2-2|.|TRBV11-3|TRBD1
CASSDDRAKGELFF
TGTGCCAGCAGCGACGACAGGGCGAAGGGGGAGCTGTTTTTT
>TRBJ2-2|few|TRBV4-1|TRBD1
CASSQRDRRVAGELFF
TGCGCCAGCAGCCAACGGGACAGACGGGTCGCCGGGGAGCTGTTTTTT
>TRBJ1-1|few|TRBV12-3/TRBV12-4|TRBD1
CASSTTTGLRGTEAFF
TGTGCCAGCAGTACTACGACAGGGCTTAGGGGCACTGAAGCTTTCTTT
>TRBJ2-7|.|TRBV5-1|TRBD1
CASSSSTGTGSHEQYF
TGCGCCAGCAGCTCCTCGACCGGGACAGGGTCCCACGAGCAGTACTTC
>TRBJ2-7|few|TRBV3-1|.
CASSNYRGGEQYF
TGTGCCAGCAGCAATTACAGAGGCGGCGAGCAGTACTTC
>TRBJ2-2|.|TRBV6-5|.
CASTFGSGNTGELFF
TGTGCCAGCACTTTTGGTAGCGGGAACACCGGGGAGCTGTTTTTT
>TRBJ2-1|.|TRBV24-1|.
CATRTGDYNEQFF
TGTGCCACCAGGACGGGTGACTACAATGAGCAGTTCTTC
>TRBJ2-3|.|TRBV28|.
CASSRSFTGSTDTQYF
TGTGCCAGCAGCCGCTCCTTTACTGGCTCCACAGATACGCAGTATTTT
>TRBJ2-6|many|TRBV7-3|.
CASSLRPVQVDSGANVLTF
TGTGCCAGCAGCTTAAGGCCGGTCCAGGTTGACTCTGGGGCCAACGTCCTGACTTTC
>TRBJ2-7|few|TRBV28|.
CASRRLYEQYF
TGTGCCAGCAGGCGCTTGTACGAGCAGTACTTC
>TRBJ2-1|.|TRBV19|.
CASSMGTRTIEQFF
TGTGCCAGTAGTATGGGGACAAGGACAATTGAGCAGTTCTTC
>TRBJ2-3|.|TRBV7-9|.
CASSLGLHRDSHTDTQYF
TGTGCCAGCAGCTTAGGATTACACCGGGACTCGCACACAGATACGCAGTATTTT
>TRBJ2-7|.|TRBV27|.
CASSLRVTHEQYF
TGTGCCAGCAGTTTAAGGGTTACCCACGAGCAGTACTTC
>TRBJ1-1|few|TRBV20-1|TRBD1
CSARDIPIFRTGASEAFF
TGCAGTGCTAGAGATATCCCTATCTTCAGGACAGGGGCCTCTGAAGCTTTCTTT
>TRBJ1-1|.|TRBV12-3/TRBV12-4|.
CASSLYRTEAFF
TGTGCCAGCAGTTTGTATCGGACTGAAGCTTTCTTT
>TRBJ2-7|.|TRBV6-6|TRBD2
CASSWGGSAKEQYF
TGTGCCAGCAGCTGGGGGGGGTCGGCAAAAGAGCAGTACTTC
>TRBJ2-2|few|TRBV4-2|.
CASSESQGKNTGELFF
TGTGCCAGCAGCGAATCCCAGGGGAAGAACACCGGGGAGCTGTTTTTT